This T cell receptor beta chain came from a study of cytomegalovirus exposure and HLA in healthy donors. Study overall: A previous analysis identified more than 100 million unique TCR beta sequences derived from some 170 million T cells. There were approximately 80 million unique TCRs (from HLA-typed donors) in an early data release.

The study ran its PCR with 60 Vbeta and 13 Jbeta primers. The table came from immunoSEQ multiplex PCR; TCRdb's copy has only in-frame clones and leaves some out. The table has 150,000 to 250,000 clones, approximately 78% seen once. This CDR3 is 16 amino acids long. With 4 bases removed from V and 2 bases from J, the gap between germline ends came to 15 bases. The germline V gene has CDR1 SGDLS and CDR2 YYNGEE. All the people who gave samples were healthy bone marrow donors. This TCR was recovered from a woman aged 50 to 60 in good health and CMV-seropositive. The sample comprised PBMCs. This chain joins TRBV9 and TRBJ1-4, with D tentatively TRBD1 (6 bases). CDR3 nucleotide sequence: TGTGCCAGCAGCCCTCTACAGGGTCGGACTAATGAAAAACTGTTTTTT. Its translation is CASSPLQGRTNEKLFF.